Listed below are T cell receptor beta chains from one sample, sequenced in a study of cytomegalovirus exposure and HLA in healthy donors. Data came from immunoSEQ multiplex PCR; TCRdb stores just in-frame clones and leaves some out. Counted here are more than 85,000 clones, about 80% occurring once; the ten biggest clones make up about 3.5%. The sample consisted of PBMCs. The receptors shown here come from a male donor in good health and CMV-seropositive. The CDR3 runs from the conserved cysteine through the conserved F or W. D genes are given only for firm matches. For some rows the clone size is stated as once, few or many, or as a class when expanded; others skip it.

- | TRBJ2-2 | TRBD1 | TRBV13 | CASSFGTGKSGELFF | TGTGCCAGCAGCTTCGGGACAGGGAAGTCCGGGGAGCTGTTTTTT
- | TRBJ1-6 | - | TRBV2 | CASSSQGGGSPLHF | TGTGCCAGCAGTTCACAAGGGGGAGGGTCACCCCTCCACTTT
few | TRBJ1-4 | - | TRBV18 | CASSPPGGRYEKLFF | TGTGCCAGCTCACCACCGGGGGGGCGTTATGAAAAACTGTTTTTT
- | TRBJ1-3 | - | TRBV5-1 | CASSLVGRVGDTIYF | TGCGCCAGCAGCTTGGTCGGCAGGGTAGGAGACACCATATATTTT
- | TRBJ1-2 | - | TRBV27 | CASSPNRPSGVGYTF | TGTGCCAGCAGTCCTAATAGACCGTCAGGGGTCGGCTACACCTTC
- | TRBJ1-6 | TRBD1 | TRBV4-3 | CASSQRQGRPLHF | TGCGCCAGCAGCCAACGACAGGGTCGACCCCTCCACTTT
- | TRBJ2-4 | TRBD1 | TRBV4-1 | CASSRPTGELAKNIQYF | TGCGCCAGCAGCCGTCCGACAGGGGAACTAGCCAAAAACATTCAGTACTTC
- | TRBJ1-4 | - | TRBV5-4 | CASSSSGWYNSEKLFF | -
few | TRBJ2-6 | - | TRBV4-3 | CASSQDMASGANVLTF | TGCGCCAGCAGCCAAGATATGGCCTCTGGGGCCAACGTCCTGACTTTC
- | TRBJ1-1 | - | TRBV7-6 | CASSLAPGQRGVSNEAFF | TGTGCCAGCAGCTTAGCCCCCGGACAGAGGGGCGTCTCAAATGAAGCTTTCTTT
- | TRBJ1-4 | - | TRBV7-9 | CASSPRGTNEKLFF | TGTGCCAGCAGCCCCCGGGGGACTAATGAAAAACTGTTTTTT
- | TRBJ1-1 | TRBD1 | TRBV2 | CASSIKRGTGGTEAFF | TGTGCCAGCAGTATAAAAAGGGGGACAGGGGGCACTGAAGCTTTCTTT
- | TRBJ1-1 | - | TRBV18 | CASSPPNRGNTEAFF | TGTGCCAGCTCACCACCGAATCGAGGGAACACTGAAGCTTTCTTT
- | TRBJ2-5 | - | TRBV5-1 | CASSLTGSQETQYF | TGCGCCAGCAGCTTGACGGGGAGCCAAGAGACCCAGTACTTC
- | TRBJ2-6 | - | TRBV4-2 | CASSPSGANVLTF | TGTGCCAGCAGCCCTTCTGGGGCCAACGTCCTGACTTTC
- | TRBJ1-6 | - | TRBV19 | CASSIKAFSPLHF | TGTGCCAGTAGTATTAAAGCATTTTCACCCCTCCACTTT
few | TRBJ1-5 | - | TRBV7-9 | CASSPRGGNQPQHF | TGTGCCAGCAGCCCCAGGGGCGGAAATCAGCCCCAGCATTTT
few | TRBJ1-1 | - | TRBV7-6 | CASSLHLREQNTEAFF | TGTGCCAGCAGCCTCCATCTCCGGGAGCAGAACACTGAAGCTTTCTTT
- | TRBJ1-5 | TRBD1 | TRBV7-8 | CASSLGSQGGNQPQHF | TGTGCCAGCAGCTTAGGAAGTCAGGGGGGCAATCAGCCCCAGCATTTT
- | TRBJ1-3 | - | TRBV4-1 | CASSQPGLISGNTIYF | TGCGCCAGCAGCCAACCTGGACTGATCTCTGGAAACACCATATATTTT
- | TRBJ1-1 | - | TRBV5-6 | CASSLGLQETAEAFF | TGTGCCAGCAGCTTGGGTCTCCAGGAAACGGCTGAAGCTTTCTTT
few | TRBJ1-1 | - | TRBV7-9 | CASSPLNTEAFF | TGTGCCAGCAGCCCGTTGAACACTGAAGCTTTCTTT
- | TRBJ1-6 | - | TRBV18 | CASSPQEGYNSPLHF | TGTGCCAGCTCACCACAGGAGGGGTATAATTCACCCCTCCACTTT
- | TRBJ1-2 | - | TRBV11-3 | CASSLPGAYGYTF | TGTGCCAGCAGCTTGCCGGGTGCCTATGGCTACACCTTC
- | TRBJ2-1 | TRBD1 | TRBV4-1 | CASSRGQGNNEQFF | TGCGCCAGCAGCCGCGGACAGGGAAACAATGAGCAGTTCTTC
- | TRBJ1-1 | TRBD1 | TRBV2 | CASRVQAGGNTEAFF | TGTGCCAGCAGGGTCCAGGCAGGGGGGAACACTGAAGCTTTCTTT
few | TRBJ1-4 | - | TRBV6-1 | CASSENGVNEKLFF | TGTGCCAGCAGTGAAAACGGGGTCAACGAAAAACTGTTTTTT
- | TRBJ1-3 | - | TRBV29-1 | CSVTGPGNTIYF | TGCAGCGTTACAGGGCCAGGAAACACCATATATTTT
- | TRBJ2-1 | TRBD2 | TRBV19 | CASSGTSGYNEQFF | TGTGCCAGTAGTGGGACTAGCGGATACAATGAGCAGTTCTTC
- | TRBJ2-5 | - | TRBV5-4 | CASSLAVAETQYF | TGTGCCAGCAGCTTGGCAGTTGCAGAGACCCAGTACTTC
once | TRBJ1-1 | - | TRBV19 | CASRAVTEAFF | TGTGCCTCGAGGGCGGTCACTGAAGCTTTCTTT
once | TRBJ1-1 | - | TRBV19 | CASTRGNTEAFF | TGTGCCAGCACCCGGGGGAACACTGAAGCTTTCTTT
- | TRBJ1-2 | - | TRBV4-1 | CASSQDYTGLGGYTF | TGCGCCAGCAGCCAAGATTATACGGGGTTAGGTGGCTACACCTTC
- | TRBJ2-1 | TRBD1 | TRBV4-1 | CASSQGTGGNEQFF | TGCGCCAGCAGCCAAGGTACAGGGGGCAATGAGCAGTTCTTC
- | TRBJ2-3 | TRBD2 | TRBV7-3 | CASSLTGLAGGTDTQYF | TGTGCCAGCAGCTTAACGGGACTAGCGGGGGGCACAGATACGCAGTATTTT
- | TRBJ2-2 | - | TRBV6-5 | CASSTRQENTGELFF | TGTGCCAGCAGTACCCGACAGGAGAACACCGGGGAGCTGTTTTTT
once | TRBJ2-7 | - | TRBV25-1 | CASSGLSDSLDEQYF | TGTGCCAGCAGTGGTCTGTCGGACTCTTTAGACGAGCAGTACTTC
- | TRBJ1-5 | TRBD1 | TRBV15 | CATSRQGTEAHQPQHF | TGTGCCACCAGCAGACAGGGGACAGAGGCCCATCAGCCCCAGCATTTT
- | TRBJ1-1 | TRBD1 | TRBV27 | CASSFRQGAGKNTEAFF | TGTGCCAGCAGTTTCCGACAGGGGGCTGGAAAGAACACTGAAGCTTTCTTT
- | TRBJ2-7 | TRBD1 | TRBV5-1 | CASSYDRVTTYEQYF | TGCGCCAGCAGCTACGACAGGGTAACTACCTACGAGCAGTACTTC
- | TRBJ1-4 | TRBD1 | TRBV6-5 | CASSRQGWNEKLFF | TGTGCCAGCAGTAGACAGGGGTGGAATGAAAAACTGTTTTTT
few | TRBJ1-4 | TRBD1 | TRBV4-3 | CASSQQQGAGEKLFF | TGCGCCAGCAGCCAGCAACAGGGGGCGGGTGAAAAACTGTTTTTT
few | TRBJ1-2 | - | TRBV29-1 | CSVVFGSGDYGYTF | TGCAGCGTTGTTTTTGGGTCAGGGGACTATGGCTACACCTTC
many | TRBJ1-2 | TRBD1 | TRBV11-3 | CASSIFRGWNYGYTF | TGTGCCAGCAGCATCTTCAGGGGGTGGAACTATGGCTACACCTTC
once | TRBJ2-1 | TRBD1 | TRBV4-1 | CASSQTPGQGAGEQFF | TGCGCCAGCAGCCAAACTCCCGGACAGGGGGCGGGTGAGCAGTTCTTC